The 9 T cell receptor beta chains reported below all come from one sample, sequenced in a study of blood T cell repertoires in COVID-19. Here immunoSEQ multiplex PCR was the method, and the copy in TCRdb shows in-frame clones only, minus some. The table includes around 160,000 clones, approximately 91% detected once. Material: peripheral blood. The receptors originated from a young man with acute or convalescent COVID-19.

This clone occurred a few times. J is TRBJ2-7 and V is TRBV6-4; 10 nucleotides match TRBD2. The V gene end was trimmed by 5 bases and the J gene end by 4 bases; junction bases not matched to a gene: 11. Germline values: CDR1 MRHNA, CDR2 SNTAGT. The CDR3 sequence is 16 residues long. Here the CDR3 DNA reads TGTGCCAGCAGTTACTTACAACTAGCGGGACTTTACGAGCAGTACTTC. It specifies CASSYLQLAGLYEQYF.

V gene TRBV7-9 combines with J gene TRBJ2-7; TRBD2 agrees at 12 bases. Germline lookup yields CDR1 SEHNR and CDR2 FQNEAQ (reference sequence). J lost 3 bases, V lost 5 bases, and 5 bases had no gene match. The CDR3 has 15 amino acids. The CDR3 reads CASSPVTSGSYEQYF. CDR3 DNA sequence: TGTGCCAGCAGCCCGGTGACTAGCGGGAGCTACGAGCAGTACTTC.

Of note for this clone: The sample holds other DNA sequences that translate to the same CDR3. The chain recombines TRBV12-3 or TRBV12-4 with TRBJ2-1, with a tentative D call TRBD1 (5 bases). V was trimmed by 2 bases and J by 5 bases, leaving 7 bases between them. The CDR3 totals 13 residues. The CDR3 is CASSLNRNNEQFF. The CDR3 DNA is TGTGCCAGCAGTTTAAACAGGAACAATGAGCAGTTCTTC.

CDR3: CATSDCRDRLSYEQYF. In DNA form, the CDR3 reads TGTGCCACCAGTGATTGCCGGGACAGGCTCTCCTACGAGCAGTACTTC. V gene TRBV24-1 combines with J gene TRBJ2-7; 8 positions agree with TRBD1. The CDR3 spans 16 residues. Germline V lookup: CDR1 KGHDR, CDR2 SFDVKD. J was trimmed by 0 bases and V by 2 bases; bases with no gene match: 5.

In regard to this clone: Mismatch with germline at one junction end may stem from a read error. The chain carries TRBV28 and TRBJ2-7; 7 nucleotides align to TRBD1. Looked up from germline, CDR1 is MDHEN and CDR2 is SYDVKM. There are 12 residues in the CDR3. The CDR3 is CASSLGTGQTNF. The CDR3 nucleotides are TGTGCCAGCAGTTTAGGCACGGGACAGACGAACTTC.

The V and J genes are TRBV28 and TRBJ1-2; D is possibly TRBD1 (5 bases). Germline-derived CDR1 and CDR2 are MDHEN and SYDVKM. This CDR3 has 14 amino acids. Trimming pared 1 base from V and 2 bases from J, leaving 8 bases between. For the CDR3, the DNA is TGTGCCAGCAGTTTATCCAGGGTAAACTATGGCTACACCTTC. This gives the protein CASSLSRVNYGYTF.

This chain connects TRBV7-6 to TRBJ1-1; D ambiguous. The CDR3 length is 15 residues. CDR1 SGHVS and CDR2 FNYEAQ come from the germline V gene. V was pared by 2 bases and J by 2 bases, with 12 bases between. This CDR3 reads CASSLFSGFNTEAFF. CDR3 nucleotide sequence: TGTGCCAGCAGCTTATTTAGTGGTTTCAACACTGAAGCTTTCTTT.

The genes are TRBV5-6 and TRBJ1-5; 9 bases fit TRBD1. The CDR3 is 14 residues long. Germline values: CDR1 SGHDT, CDR2 YYEEEE. V lost 4 bases, J lost 5 bases, and 4 bases stayed unmatched. The CDR3 region is CASSLWDRDQPQHF. The CDR3 DNA reads as TGTGCCAGCAGCCTCTGGGACAGGGATCAGCCCCAGCATTTT.

The chain joins TRBV7-4 to TRBJ1-6; the match to TRBD1 covers 10 bases. Germline-derived CDR1 and CDR2 are SGHVT and SQSDAQ. Trimming took 1 base from V and 3 from J; bases not matched to a gene: 0. CDR3 length: 16 amino acids. The CDR3 loop is CASSLGTGGYNSPLHF. DNA of the CDR3: TGTGCCAGCAGCTTAGGGACAGGGGGCTATAATTCACCCCTCCACTTT.